This T cell receptor (beta chain) was sequenced for a study of blood T cells in healthy people across ages. About this clonotype: Its specificity is unknown.

The authors drew about 10 milliliters of peripheral blood from each donor. Regarding the study as a whole: Higher diversity, along with more naive CD4+ cells, distinguished long-lived donors from aged donors.

The CDR3 covers 18 residues. The germline V gene encodes CDR1 DFQATT and CDR2 SNEGSKA (reference sequence). Trimming took 3 bases from V and 0 from J; bases not matched to a gene: 11. PCR was performed a second time for about 7 to 11 cycles using a sample-barcoded 5' primer and a J-beta primer mix. Each cDNA molecule carried a tag from a template-switch adaptor that contained 12 random nucleotides. TCRdb ran MiXCR on the 5' RACE reads and lists one entry per CDR3 protein. This table holds hundreds of thousands of distinct CDR3 sequences, around 45% found once. The V and J genes are TRBV20-1 and TRBJ2-3; 11 bases match TRBD2. This TCR was sampled from an elderly man in good health. The sequenced material came from blood. The DNA of the CDR3 is TGCAGTGCTAGTTCGGGGCTAGCGGGAGGACGTAGCACAGATACGCAGTATTTT. Translation gives CSASSGLAGGRSTDTQYF.